The entry that follows covers one T cell receptor beta chain sequence. This entry belongs to a study of cytotoxic CD8 clonotypes in ibrutinib-treated CLL. Using immunoSEQ multiplex PCR, the repertoire was profiled, and TCRdb retains in-frame clones only, with some absent. Among 80,000 to 95,000 clones listed, more than 75% were seen once. V lost 1 base to trimming and J lost 1 base, with 8 bases between them. Germline-derived CDR1 and CDR2 are MNHEY and SVGAGI. The CDR3 is made up of 16 amino acids. The sequenced sample was PBMCs, obtained after 12 months of ibrutinib treatment. This sequence was found in a human donor with chronic lymphocytic leukemia. J is TRBJ2-6 and V is TRBV6-5; D is unresolved. Here the CDR3 DNA reads TGTGCCAGCAGTTACTTTTTGCATTCTGGGGCCAACGTCCTGACTTTC. Its translation: CASSYFLHSGANVLTF.